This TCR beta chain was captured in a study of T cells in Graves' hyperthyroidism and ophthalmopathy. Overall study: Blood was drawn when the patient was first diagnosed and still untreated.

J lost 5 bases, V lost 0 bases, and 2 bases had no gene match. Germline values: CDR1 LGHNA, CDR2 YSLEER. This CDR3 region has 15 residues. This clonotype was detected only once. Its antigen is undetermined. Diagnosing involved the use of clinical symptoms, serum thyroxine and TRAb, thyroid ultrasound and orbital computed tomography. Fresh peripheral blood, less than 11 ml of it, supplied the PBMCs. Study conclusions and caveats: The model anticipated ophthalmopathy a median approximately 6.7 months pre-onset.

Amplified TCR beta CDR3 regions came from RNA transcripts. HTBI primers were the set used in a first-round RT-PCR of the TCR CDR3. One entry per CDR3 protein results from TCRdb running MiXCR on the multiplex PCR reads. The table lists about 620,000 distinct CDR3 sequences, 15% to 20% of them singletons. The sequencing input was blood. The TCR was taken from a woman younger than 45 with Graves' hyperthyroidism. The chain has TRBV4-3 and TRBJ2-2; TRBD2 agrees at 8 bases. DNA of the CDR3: TGCGCCAGCAGCCAAGAAGCGGGAGAGACCGGGGAGCTGTTTTTT. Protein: CASSQEAGETGELFF.